Below, 9 T cell receptor beta chains from the same sample are listed, as sequenced in a study of blood T cells in healthy people across ages. A second PCR of roughly 7 to 11 cycles used a sample-barcoded 5' primer and a J-beta primer mix. Using its own MiXCR run on the 5' RACE reads, TCRdb lists one record per CDR3 protein. The sample holds about 1,400,000 distinct CDR3 sequences; approximately 42% are singletons and the top ten take roughly 7.7%. Sequencing used blood. These receptors originate from a woman aged 18-29 years in good health.

This clonotype was found once. Germline and junction disagree at one end, which may indicate a read error. V usage is TRBV3-1 and J usage is TRBJ2-1; 7 nucleotides match TRBD2. This CDR3 has 15 amino acids. The germline CDR1 and CDR2 sequences are LGHDT and YNNKEL (reference sequence). CDR3 DNA: TGTGCCAGCAGCCCCACGGGACTACCGTACAATGAGCCGTTCTTC. Translated, it gives CASSPTGLPYNEPFF.

This clonotype turned up a few times. The V gene is TRBV20-1, the J gene TRBJ2-7; possibly TRBD1 for D (5 bases). V was cut by 7 bases and J by 1 base, with 20 bases left in between. CDR3 length: 15 amino acids. Germline V CDR1 and CDR2: DFQATT, SNEGSKA (reference sequence). Here the CDR3 reads CSVIQNDRPSYEQYF. CDR3 DNA sequence: TGCAGTGTTATCCAGAACGACAGACCATCCTACGAGCAGTACTTC.

This clonotype was picked up a small number of times. The chain employs TRBV12-3 or TRBV12-4 and TRBJ2-7; maybe TRBD2 (7 bases). The CDR3 spans 15 residues. V was clipped by 6 bases and J by 7 bases, with 22 bases between them. The CDR3 nucleotides read TGTGCCAGCAGCACGAGGGGGGGGCCAAACCTGGAGCAGTACTTC. It codes for CASSTRGGPNLEQYF.

Written as DNA, the CDR3 is TGTGCTAGTGGTTTGACCCCCGGGTCCTCTGGGGCCAACGTCCTGACTTTC. Its translation is CASGLTPGSSGANVLTF. The V gene is TRBV12-5, the J gene TRBJ2-6; no definite D call. The CDR3 has 17 residues. The V end was cut by 2 bases, the J end by 0 bases, with 11 bases between. The germline V gene has CDR1 LGHNT and CDR2 FRNRAP.

This clonotype was recorded at least ten times. The J gene is TRBJ2-1, the V gene TRBV29-1; no firm D call. Per the germline V gene, CDR1 is SQVTM and CDR2 is ANQGSEA. The CDR3 loop spans 12 amino acids. The DNA of the CDR3 is TGCAGTGACCAATACGGGTACAATGAGCAGTTCTTC. As protein: CSDQYGYNEQFF.

The chain couples TRBV20-1 to TRBJ2-1; D uncertain. Germline V gene lookup returns CDR1 DFQATT and CDR2 SNEGSKA (reference sequence). Trimming removed 0 bases from V and 3 bases from J, with 12 bases in between. The CDR3 covers 15 residues. Here the CDR3 DNA reads TGCAGTGCTAGAGAGAGACGAGCGTTCTACAATGAGCAGTTCTTC. This sequence encodes CSARERRAFYNEQFF.

This clonotype occurred a few times. This CDR3 is CSARDGTSGYNEQFF. DNA for the CDR3: TGCAGTGCTAGAGACGGGACTAGCGGGTACAATGAGCAGTTCTTC. The chain joins TRBV20-1 to TRBJ2-1; TRBD2 matches at 12 bases. Germline trimming cut 0 bases from V and 4 bases from J; bases unmatched to any gene: 1. There are 15 residues in the CDR3. Germline CDR1 DFQATT, CDR2 SNEGSKA (reference sequence).

The chain uses TRBV27 and TRBJ2-7; the D is unclear. Germline CDR1 and CDR2: MNHEY and SMNVEV (reference sequence). The CDR3 extends over 14 amino acids. The V end lost 5 bases, the J end lost 1 base, and 12 bases lay between the germline ends. In nucleotides, the CDR3 is TGTGCCAGCAGTCCTTACGACAAATCCTACGAGCAGTACTTC. Translating it yields CASSPYDKSYEQYF.

This clonotype was found a few times. The chain uses TRBV25-1 and TRBJ1-1; no reliable D call. Trimming removed 4 bases at V and 4 bases at J, with 13 bases between. This CDR3 spans 14 amino acids. The V gene's germline CDR1 is MGHDK and CDR2 SYGVNS. CDR3 sequence: CASSGASLVTEAFF. In nucleotides, the CDR3 is TGTGCCAGCAGTGGGGCATCTTTGGTCACTGAAGCTTTCTTT.